This T cell receptor (beta chain) came from a study of OX40 agonist ivuxolimab in advanced cancers. The CDR3 is made up of 13 amino acids. V was shortened by 4 bases and J by 8 bases, with 12 bases between the two germline ends. Germline CDR1 and CDR2: SGHTA and FQGTGA. Clones were read by immunoSEQ multiplex PCR, and TCRdb kept only the in-frame ones, dropping some. The sample includes tens of thousands of clones, 77% of them seen just once. This clonotype originated in an adult with an advanced solid tumor such as melanoma, head and neck, liver or kidney cancer. The source was CD4+ or CD8+ T cells sorted from blood, collected in a trial of the OX40 agonist ivuxolimab. The V gene is TRBV7-3, the J gene TRBJ2-1; D is ambiguous. The CDR3 bases are TGTGCCAGCAGCTCGCCGGTATCGGATGAGCAGTTCTTC. As protein: CASSSPVSDEQFF.